Listed here is a single T cell receptor beta chain. Authors' data handling: Amplifying reference gene primers gave estimates of nucleated cell counts. Profiling relied on immunoSEQ multiplex PCR, and the TCRdb table lists in-frame clones only, not all of them. The V and J calls and the clone size are those of that table, but D and trimming were determined from the DNA. The repertoire holds tens of thousands of clones, with roughly 90% as singletons. The data were obtained in a study of blood T cell repertoires in COVID-19. Study background: Collection of acute and convalescent COVID-19 samples took place in the United States, Italy and Spain. The cDNA or gDNA used as material had been derived from T cells, B-cell-depleted T cells, or PBMCs.

Germline V gene data show CDR1 as SGHKS and CDR2 as YYEKEE (reference sequence). V shed 0 bases, J shed 3 bases, and the junction held 7 bases outside the gene matches. This CDR3 is 16 amino acids long. What was sequenced was peripheral blood. The chain couples TRBV5-5 to TRBJ2-7, with 9 bases aligning to TRBD2. The sequence was collected from a human donor in a cohort sampled during active COVID-19. DNA for the CDR3: TGTGCCAGCAGCTTGGTAGGGACTAGCAAACTCTACGAGCAGTACTTC. Its translation: CASSLVGTSKLYEQYF.